This entry describes one T cell receptor (beta chain). CDR1 and CDR2 (germline): SGHRS, YFSETQ. CDR3 length equals 22 residues. After removal of 3 bases from V and 4 bases from J, the junction contained 24 bases not matched to a gene. This specimen comes from a study of shared clonotypes between healthy human individuals. The test was conducted at deep level. Profiling relied on immunoSEQ multiplex PCR, and the TCRdb table lists in-frame clones only, not all of them. The repertoire holds about 2.4 million clones, with 93% as singletons. The sequence was obtained from a man between 18 and 35 years old in good health. Some clones in this sample may be carry-over from other donors' samples. Sequenced material: naive CD4+ T cells from PBMCs. Described subset: CD45RA+ positively selected. This chain connects TRBV5-1 to TRBJ2-3; 12 bases are shared with TRBD2. The CDR3 region has the DNA TGCGCCAGCAGCTGGAAACTTGGCGAGGGCCTAGCGGGAGGGCCGGGTTCAGATACGCAGTATTTT. Encoded protein: CASSWKLGEGLAGGPGSDTQYF.